The clone carrying this T cell receptor (beta chain) was recorded a few times. The antigen is not known. These data come from a study of beta chain features in type 1 diabetes. Whole-study results and caveats: Among patients, naive, central memory and Treg TCRB repertoires appeared more similar than among healthy donors.

This CDR3 spans 16 amino acids. Trimming took 0 bases from V and 1 from J, leaving 12 bases between them. The germline CDR1 and CDR2 sequences are SGHDN and FVKESK. Expressed TCRB transcripts were sequenced, since all the RNA that had been isolated was reverse transcribed. This table comes from immunoSEQ multiplex PCR, and its TCRdb copy is limited to in-frame clones, with some not included. Here the sample spans hundreds of thousands of clones, 15% to 18% being singletons. Every sorted population was more than 98% pure. This sequence joins TRBV14 and TRBJ1-1; the D gene is possibly TRBD1 (5 bases). The TCR comes from a man between 18 and 35 years old in good health. Sequencing input: naive CD4+ T cells from blood. The CDR3 reads CASSQDKGVKNTEAFF. CDR3 DNA sequence: TGTGCCAGCAGCCAAGATAAAGGGGTAAAGAACACTGAAGCTTTCTTT.